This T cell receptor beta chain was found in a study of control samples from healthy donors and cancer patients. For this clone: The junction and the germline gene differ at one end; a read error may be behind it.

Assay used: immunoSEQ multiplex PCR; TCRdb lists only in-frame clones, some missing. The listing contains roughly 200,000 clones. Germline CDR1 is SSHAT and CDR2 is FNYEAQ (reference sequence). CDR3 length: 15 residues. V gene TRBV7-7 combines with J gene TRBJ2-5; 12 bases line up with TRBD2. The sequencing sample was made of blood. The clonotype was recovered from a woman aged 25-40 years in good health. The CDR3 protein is CASSRRLAGVGTQYF. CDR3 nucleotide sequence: TGTGCTAGCAGCAGACGACTAGCGGGGGTCGGGACCCAGTACTTC.